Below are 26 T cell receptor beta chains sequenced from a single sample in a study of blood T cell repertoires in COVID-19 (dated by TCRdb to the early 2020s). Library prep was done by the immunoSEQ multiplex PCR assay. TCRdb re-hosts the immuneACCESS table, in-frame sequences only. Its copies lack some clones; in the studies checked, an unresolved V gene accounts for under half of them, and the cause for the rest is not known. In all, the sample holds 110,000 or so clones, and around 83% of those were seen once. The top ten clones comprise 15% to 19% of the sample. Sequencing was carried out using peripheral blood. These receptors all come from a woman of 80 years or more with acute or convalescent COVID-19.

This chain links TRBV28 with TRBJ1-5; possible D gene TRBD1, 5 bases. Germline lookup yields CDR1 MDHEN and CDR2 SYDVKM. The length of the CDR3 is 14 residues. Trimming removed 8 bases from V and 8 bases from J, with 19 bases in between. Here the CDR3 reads CASRGGDLRKPQHF. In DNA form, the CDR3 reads TGTGCCAGCCGGGGGGGGGATCTCAGGAAGCCCCAGCATTTT.

The CDR3 DNA follows: TGTGCCAGTAGAACGACCAGCGGGACCCTGGAGACCCAGTACTTC. It specifies CASRTTSGTLETQYF. V is TRBV19 and J is TRBJ2-5; 7 nucleotides agree with TRBD2. The J segment lost 5 bases and the V segment lost 6 bases, leaving 12 bases of the junction unmatched. This CDR3 is 15 amino acids long. In germline, CDR1 is LNHDA, CDR2 SQIVND (reference sequence).

The CDR3 region has the DNA TGTGCCAACACTCTAGGGGGAGGCAATCAGCCCCAGCATTTT. Translated, it gives CANTLGGGNQPQHF. The genes are TRBV2 and TRBJ1-5, with D perhaps TRBD1 (6 bases). This CDR3 has 14 residues. Trimming cost V 10 bases and J 2 bases, with 15 bases left between them. CDR1 is SNHLY, CDR2 FYNNEI, per germline.

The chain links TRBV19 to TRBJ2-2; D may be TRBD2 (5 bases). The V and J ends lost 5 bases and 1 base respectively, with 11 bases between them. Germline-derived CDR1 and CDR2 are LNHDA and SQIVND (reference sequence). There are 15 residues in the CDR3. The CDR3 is CASSPTTRNTGELFF. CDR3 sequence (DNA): TGTGCCAGTAGTCCAACTACTAGGAACACCGGGGAGCTGTTTTTT.

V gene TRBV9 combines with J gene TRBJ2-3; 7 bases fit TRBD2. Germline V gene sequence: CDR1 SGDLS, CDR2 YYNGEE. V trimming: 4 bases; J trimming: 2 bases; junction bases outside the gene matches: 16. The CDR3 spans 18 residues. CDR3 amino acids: CASSPQRPSGPPTDTQYF. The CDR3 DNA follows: TGTGCCAGCAGCCCACAGAGGCCTAGCGGTCCGCCCACAGATACGCAGTATTTT.

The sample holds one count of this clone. Here the CDR3 reads CASSLGVTETALTFF. As DNA, the CDR3 is TGCGCCAGCAGCTTGGGGGTCACCGAGACAGCCCTTACTTTCTTT. The rearrangement links TRBV5-1 to TRBJ1-1; D may be TRBD1 (5 bases). The CDR3 spans 15 residues. The V end was cut by 0 bases, the J end by 12 bases, with 21 bases between. Germline CDR1 SGHRS, CDR2 YFSETQ.

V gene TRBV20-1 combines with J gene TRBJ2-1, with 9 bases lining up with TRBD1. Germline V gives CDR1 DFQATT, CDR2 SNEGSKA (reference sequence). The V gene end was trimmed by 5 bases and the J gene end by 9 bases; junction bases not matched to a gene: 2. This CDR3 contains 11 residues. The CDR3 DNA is TGCAGTGCTGGGACAGGGATTGAGCAGTTCTTC. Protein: CSAGTGIEQFF.

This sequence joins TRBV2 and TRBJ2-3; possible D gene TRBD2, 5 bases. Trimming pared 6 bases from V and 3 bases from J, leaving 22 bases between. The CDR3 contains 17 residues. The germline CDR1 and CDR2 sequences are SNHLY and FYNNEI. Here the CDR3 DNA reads TGTGCCAGCAGCGCAACCGGATCCGGCCGGAGGACAGATACGCAGTATTTT. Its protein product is CASSATGSGRRTDTQYF. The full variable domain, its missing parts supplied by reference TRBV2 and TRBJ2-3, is EPEVTQTPSHQVTQMGQEVILRCVPISNHLYFYWYRQILGQKVEFLVSFYNNEISEKSEIFDDQFSVERPDGSNFTLKIRSTKLEDSAMYFCASSATGSGRRTDTQYFGPGTRLTVL.

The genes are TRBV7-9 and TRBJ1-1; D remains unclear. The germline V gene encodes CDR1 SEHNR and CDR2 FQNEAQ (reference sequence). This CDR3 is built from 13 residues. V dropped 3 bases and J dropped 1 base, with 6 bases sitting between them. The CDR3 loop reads CASSLGANTEAFF. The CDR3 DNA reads TGTGCCAGCAGCTTGGGCGCGAACACTGAAGCTTTCTTT. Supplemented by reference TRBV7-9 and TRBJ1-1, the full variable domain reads DTGVSQNPRHKITKRGQNVTFRCDPISEHNRLYWYRQTLGQGPEFLTYFQNEAQLEKSRLLSDRFSAERPKGSFSTLEIQRTEQGDSAMYLCASSLGANTEAFFGQGTRLTVV.

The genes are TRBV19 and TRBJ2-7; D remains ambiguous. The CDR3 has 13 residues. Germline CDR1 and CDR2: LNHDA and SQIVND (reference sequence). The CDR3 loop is CASSIDLVSPQDV. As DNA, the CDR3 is TGTGCCAGTAGTATAGATCTGGTCAGCCCCCAGGACGTC.

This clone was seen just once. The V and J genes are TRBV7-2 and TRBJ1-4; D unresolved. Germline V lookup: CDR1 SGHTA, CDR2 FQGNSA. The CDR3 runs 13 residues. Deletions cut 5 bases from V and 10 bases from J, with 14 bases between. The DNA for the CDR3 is TGTGCCAGCAGCCCTCTCGCGGGTGGAAAACTGTTTTTT. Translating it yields CASSPLAGGKLFF. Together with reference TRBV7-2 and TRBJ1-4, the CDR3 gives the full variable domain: GAGVSQSPSNKVTEKGKDVELRCDPISGHTALYWYRQSLGQGLEFLIYFQGNSAPDKSGLPSDRFSAERTGGSVSTLTIQRTQQEDSAVYLCASSPLAGGKLFFGSGTQLSVL.

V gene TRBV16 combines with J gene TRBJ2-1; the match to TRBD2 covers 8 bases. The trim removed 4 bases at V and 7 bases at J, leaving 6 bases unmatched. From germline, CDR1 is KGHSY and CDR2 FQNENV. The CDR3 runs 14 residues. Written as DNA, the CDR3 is TGTGCCAGCAGCCGTGGTGGCGGGGGGAATGAGCAGTTCTTC. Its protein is CASSRGGGGNEQFF.

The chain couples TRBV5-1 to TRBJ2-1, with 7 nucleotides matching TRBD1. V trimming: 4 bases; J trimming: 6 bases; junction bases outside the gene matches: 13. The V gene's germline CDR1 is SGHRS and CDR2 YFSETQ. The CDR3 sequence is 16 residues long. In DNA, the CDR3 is TGCGCCAGCAGCCCCCGCTCAGACAGGGTCGTCAATGAGCAGTTCTTC. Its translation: CASSPRSDRVVNEQFF. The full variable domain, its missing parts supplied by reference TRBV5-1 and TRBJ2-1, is KAGVTQTPRYLIKTRGQQVTLSCSPISGHRSVSWYQQTPGQGLQFLFEYFSETQRNKGNFPGRFSGRQFSNSRSEMNVSTLELGDSALYLCASSPRSDRVVNEQFFGPGTRLTVL.

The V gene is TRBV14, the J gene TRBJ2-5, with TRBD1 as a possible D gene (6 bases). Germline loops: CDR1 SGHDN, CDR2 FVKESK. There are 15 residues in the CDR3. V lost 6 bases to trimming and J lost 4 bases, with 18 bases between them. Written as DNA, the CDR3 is TGTGCCAGCAGTTTACCGGGACATCGGGGAGAGACCCAGTACTTC. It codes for CASSLPGHRGETQYF.

CDR3: CSASGGSGGYNEQFF. The DNA for the CDR3 is TGCAGTGCTAGTGGTGGCTCAGGGGGTTACAATGAGCAGTTCTTC. The chain combines TRBV20-1 with TRBJ2-1; 7 positions agree with TRBD1. CDR3 size: 15 residues. After removal of 3 bases from V and 4 bases from J, the junction contained 9 bases not matched to a gene. The germline V gene has CDR1 DFQATT and CDR2 SNEGSKA (reference sequence).

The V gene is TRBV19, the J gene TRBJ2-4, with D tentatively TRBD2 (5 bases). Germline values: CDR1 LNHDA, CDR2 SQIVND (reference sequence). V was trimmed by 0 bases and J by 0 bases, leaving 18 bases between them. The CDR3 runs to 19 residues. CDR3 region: CASSIDGRASGLAKNIQYF. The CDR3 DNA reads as TGTGCCAGTAGTATAGATGGAAGGGCCAGCGGATTAGCCAAAAACATTCAGTACTTC.

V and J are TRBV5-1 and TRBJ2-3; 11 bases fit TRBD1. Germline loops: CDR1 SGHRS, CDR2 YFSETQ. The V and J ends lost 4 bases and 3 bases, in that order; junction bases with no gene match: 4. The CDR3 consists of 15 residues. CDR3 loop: CASSGGTGGTDTQYF. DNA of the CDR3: TGCGCCAGCAGCGGTGGGACAGGGGGGACAGATACGCAGTATTTT.

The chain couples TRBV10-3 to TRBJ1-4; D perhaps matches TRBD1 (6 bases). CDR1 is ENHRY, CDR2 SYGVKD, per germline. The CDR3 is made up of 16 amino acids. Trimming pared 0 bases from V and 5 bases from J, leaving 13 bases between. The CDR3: CAISESAGASNEKLFF. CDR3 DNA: TGTGCCATCAGTGAGTCGGCAGGGGCTTCCAATGAAAAACTGTTTTTT.

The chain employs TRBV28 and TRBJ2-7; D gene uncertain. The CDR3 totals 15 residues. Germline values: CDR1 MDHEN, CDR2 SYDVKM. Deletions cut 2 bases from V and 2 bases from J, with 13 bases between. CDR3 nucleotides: TGTGCCAGCAGTTTAGAACCCCAGACAACCTACGAGCAGTACTTC. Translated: CASSLEPQTTYEQYF.

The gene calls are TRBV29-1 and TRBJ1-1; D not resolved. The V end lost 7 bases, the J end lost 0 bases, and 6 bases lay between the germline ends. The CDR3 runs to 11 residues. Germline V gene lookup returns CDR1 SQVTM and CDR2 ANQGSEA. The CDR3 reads CSGRLNTEAFF. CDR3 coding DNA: TGCAGCGGGAGGCTGAACACTGAAGCTTTCTTT.

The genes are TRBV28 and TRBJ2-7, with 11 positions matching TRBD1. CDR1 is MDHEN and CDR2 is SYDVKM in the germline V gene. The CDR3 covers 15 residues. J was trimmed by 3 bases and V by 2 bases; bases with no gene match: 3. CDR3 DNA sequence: TGTGCCAGCAGTTTAGCAGGGACAGGGGGCTACGAGCAGTACTTC. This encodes CASSLAGTGGYEQYF.

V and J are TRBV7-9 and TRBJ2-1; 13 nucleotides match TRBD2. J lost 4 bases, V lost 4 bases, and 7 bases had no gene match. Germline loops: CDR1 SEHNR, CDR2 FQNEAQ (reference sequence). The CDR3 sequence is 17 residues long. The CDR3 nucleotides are TGTGCCAGCAGCTCTCAGGGACTAGCGGGATTTTACAATGAGCAGTTCTTC. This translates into CASSSQGLAGFYNEQFF.

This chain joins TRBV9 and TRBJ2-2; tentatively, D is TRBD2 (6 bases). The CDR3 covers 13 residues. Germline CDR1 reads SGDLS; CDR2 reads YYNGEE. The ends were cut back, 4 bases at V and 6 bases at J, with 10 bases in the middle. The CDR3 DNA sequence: TGTGCCAGCAGCTCGACTAGAGCCGGGGAGCTGTTTTTT. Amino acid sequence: CASSSTRAGELFF.

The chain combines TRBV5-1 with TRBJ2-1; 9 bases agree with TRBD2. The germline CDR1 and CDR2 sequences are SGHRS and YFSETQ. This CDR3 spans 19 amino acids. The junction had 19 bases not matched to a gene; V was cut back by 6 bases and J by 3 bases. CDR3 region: CASTQAGGRLAGNYNEQFF. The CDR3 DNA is TGCGCCAGCACCCAGGCGGGGGGGCGTCTAGCGGGAAACTACAATGAGCAGTTCTTC. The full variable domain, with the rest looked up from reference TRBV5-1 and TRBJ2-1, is KAGVTQTPRYLIKTRGQQVTLSCSPISGHRSVSWYQQTPGQGLQFLFEYFSETQRNKGNFPGRFSGRQFSNSRSEMNVSTLELGDSALYLCASTQAGGRLAGNYNEQFFGPGTRLTVL.

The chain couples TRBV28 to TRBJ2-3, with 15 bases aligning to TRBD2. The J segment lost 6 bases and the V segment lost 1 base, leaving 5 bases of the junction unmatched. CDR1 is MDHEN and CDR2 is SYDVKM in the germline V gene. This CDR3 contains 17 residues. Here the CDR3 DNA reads TGTGCCAGCAGTTTATTGGGACTAGCGGGAGGTGCCGATACGCAGTATTTT. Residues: CASSLLGLAGGADTQYF.

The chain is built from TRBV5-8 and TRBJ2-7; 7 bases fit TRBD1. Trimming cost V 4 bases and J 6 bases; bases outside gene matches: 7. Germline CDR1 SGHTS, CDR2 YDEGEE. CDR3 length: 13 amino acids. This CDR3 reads CASSERDSVEQYF. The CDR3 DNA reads TGTGCCAGCAGCGAACGGGACAGCGTCGAGCAGTACTTC. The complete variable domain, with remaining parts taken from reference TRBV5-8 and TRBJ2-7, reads EAGVTQSPTHLIKTRGQQATLRCSPISGHTSVYWYQQALGLGLQFLLWYDEGEERNRGNFPPRFSGRQFPNYSSELNVNALELEDSALYLCASSERDSVEQYFGPGTRLTVT.